Sequencing of this TCR beta chain was carried out in a study of blood T cell repertoires in COVID-19. In the study overall: The origin of the acute and convalescent COVID-19 samples was the United States, Italy and Spain.

Trimming removed 4 bases from V and 7 bases from J; junction bases left unmatched: 10. The CDR3 consists of 16 residues. Germline V lookup: CDR1 SGHTA, CDR2 FQGNSA. Original processing notes: Scientists estimated how many nucleated cells there were by amplifying reference gene primers. TCRdb's copy holds only in-frame clones and misses some; the assay was immunoSEQ multiplex PCR. D and trimming were read from the DNA, whereas the V and J calls and clone size are those reported in that table. The table records some 80,000 clones, 60% to 85% of them present only once. V usage is TRBV7-2 and J usage is TRBJ2-2, with TRBD1 matching 9 bases. Sequencing was performed on peripheral blood. This sequence originates from a woman aged 80 or older with active or convalescent COVID-19. As DNA, the CDR3 is TGTGCCAGCAGCTCCGGGAGGACAGGGGCGCACGGGGAGCTGTTTTTT. Translating gives CASSSGRTGAHGELFF.